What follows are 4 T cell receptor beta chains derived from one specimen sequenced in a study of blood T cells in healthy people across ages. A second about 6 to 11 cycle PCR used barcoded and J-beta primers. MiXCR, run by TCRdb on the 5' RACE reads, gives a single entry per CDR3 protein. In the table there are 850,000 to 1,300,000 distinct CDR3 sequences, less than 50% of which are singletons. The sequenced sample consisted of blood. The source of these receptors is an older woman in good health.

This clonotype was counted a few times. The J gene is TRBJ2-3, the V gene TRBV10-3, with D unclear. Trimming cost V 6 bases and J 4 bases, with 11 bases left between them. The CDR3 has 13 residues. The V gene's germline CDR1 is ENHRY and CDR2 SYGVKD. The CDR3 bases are TGTGCCATCAGCTTGACCTGGGCAGATACGCAGTATTTT. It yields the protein CAISLTWADTQYF.

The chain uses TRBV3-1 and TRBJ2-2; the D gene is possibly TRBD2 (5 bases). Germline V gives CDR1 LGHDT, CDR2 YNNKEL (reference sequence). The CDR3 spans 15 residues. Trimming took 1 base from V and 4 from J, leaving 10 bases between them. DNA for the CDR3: TGTGCCAGCAGCCAAGGGACTCTCAGCACCGGGGAGCTGTTTTTT. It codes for CASSQGTLSTGELFF. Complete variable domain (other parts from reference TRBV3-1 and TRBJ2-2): DTAVSQTPKYLVTQMGNDKSIKCEQNLGHDTMYWYKQDSKKFLKIMFSYNNKELIINETVPNRFSPKSPDKAHLNLHINSLELGDSAVYFCASSQGTLSTGELFFGEGSRLTVL.

CDR3 coding DNA: TGTGCCAGCAGCCTTAGCGGGAGGGCTCCAGATACGCAGTATTTT. Residues: CASSLSGRAPDTQYF. The J gene is TRBJ2-3, the V gene TRBV4-2, with 11 bases aligning to TRBD2. Germline V gene sequence: CDR1 LGHNA, CDR2 YNFKEQ. With V trimmed by 4 bases and J by 4 bases, 4 bases remained unmatched. The CDR3 covers 15 residues.

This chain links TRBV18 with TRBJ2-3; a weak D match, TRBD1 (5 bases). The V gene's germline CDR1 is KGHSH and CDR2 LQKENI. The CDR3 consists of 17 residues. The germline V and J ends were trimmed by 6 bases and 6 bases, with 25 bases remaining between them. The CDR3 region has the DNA TGTGCCAGCTCCCCCCCAGAGCGAACAGGCGGCGCGGATACGCAGTATTTT. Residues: CASSPPERTGGADTQYF.